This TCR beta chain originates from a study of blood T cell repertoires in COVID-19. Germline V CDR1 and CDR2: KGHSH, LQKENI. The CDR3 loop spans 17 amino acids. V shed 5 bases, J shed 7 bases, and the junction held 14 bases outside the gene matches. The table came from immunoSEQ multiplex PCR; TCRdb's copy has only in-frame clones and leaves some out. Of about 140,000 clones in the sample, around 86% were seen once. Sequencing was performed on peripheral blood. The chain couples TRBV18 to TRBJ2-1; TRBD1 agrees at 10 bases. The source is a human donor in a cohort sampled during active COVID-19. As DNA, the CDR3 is TGTGCCAGCTCAGGGCGAGTTGGAGACAGGGGGCTTAATGAGCAGTTCTTC. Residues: CASSGRVGDRGLNEQFF.